The subject of this entry is one TCR beta chain. What it binds is not known. These data belong to a study of cytomegalovirus exposure and HLA in healthy donors. Study as a whole: Unique TCRs from HLA-typed donors, about 85 million of them, were held in an early data release. The study's findings and limits: Researchers reported that a few CMV-associated chains were confirmed in vitro as CMV antigen-specific. Sequences of the TCR beta chain were said to predict the HLA-A and HLA-B alleles of most subjects accurately.

This CDR3 has 15 amino acids. Germline V CDR1 and CDR2: LNHDA, SQIVND (reference sequence). Trimming removed 5 bases from V and 7 bases from J; junction bases left unmatched: 10. With 60 Vbeta and 13 Jbeta primers, the PCR was carried out. The repertoire was sequenced with immunoSEQ multiplex PCR; TCRdb's copy has only in-frame clones and lacks some. The table records about 170,000 clones, roughly 80% of them present only once. Sequencing was performed on PBMCs. This clonotype was sampled from a boy aged 2 to 10 in good health and CMV-seronegative. The chain joins TRBV19 to TRBJ1-5; the match to TRBD1 covers 8 bases. CDR3 in DNA: TGTGCCAGTAGTGGGTCAGGGGGCTCGGGGCAGCCCCAGCATTTT. Translating gives CASSGSGGSGQPQHF.